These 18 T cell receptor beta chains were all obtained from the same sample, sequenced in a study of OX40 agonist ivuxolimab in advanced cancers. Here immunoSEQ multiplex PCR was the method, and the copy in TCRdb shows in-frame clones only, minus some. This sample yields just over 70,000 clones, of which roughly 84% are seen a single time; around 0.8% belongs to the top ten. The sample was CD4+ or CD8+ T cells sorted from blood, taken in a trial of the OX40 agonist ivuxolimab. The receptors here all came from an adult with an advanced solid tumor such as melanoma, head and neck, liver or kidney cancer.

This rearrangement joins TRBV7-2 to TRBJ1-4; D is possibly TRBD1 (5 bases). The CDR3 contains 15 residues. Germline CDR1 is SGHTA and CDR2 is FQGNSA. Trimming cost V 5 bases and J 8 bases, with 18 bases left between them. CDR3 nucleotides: TGTGCCAGCAGCCCAACTCCTCGGGGCGGGGAAAAACTGTTTTTT. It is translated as CASSPTPRGGEKLFF.

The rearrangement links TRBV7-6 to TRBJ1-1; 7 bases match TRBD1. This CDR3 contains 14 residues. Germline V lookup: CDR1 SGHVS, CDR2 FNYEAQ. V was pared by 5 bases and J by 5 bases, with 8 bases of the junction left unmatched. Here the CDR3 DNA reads TGTGCCAGCAGCACCCAGGGGGTGGGGACTGAAGCTTTCTTT. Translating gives CASSTQGVGTEAFF.

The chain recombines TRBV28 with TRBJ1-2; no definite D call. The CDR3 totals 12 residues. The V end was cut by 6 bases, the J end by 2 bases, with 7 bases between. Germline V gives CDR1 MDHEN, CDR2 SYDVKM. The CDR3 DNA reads TGTGCCAGCAGCGCAGTCAACTATGGCTACACCTTC. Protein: CASSAVNYGYTF.

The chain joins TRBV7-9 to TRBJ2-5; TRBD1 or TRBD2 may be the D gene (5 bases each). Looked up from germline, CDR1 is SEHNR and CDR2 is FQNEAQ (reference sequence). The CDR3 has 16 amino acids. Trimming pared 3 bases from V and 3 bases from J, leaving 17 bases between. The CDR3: CASSFSPGTGKETQYF. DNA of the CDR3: TGTGCCAGCAGCTTCTCTCCCGGGACGGGAAAAGAGACCCAGTACTTC.

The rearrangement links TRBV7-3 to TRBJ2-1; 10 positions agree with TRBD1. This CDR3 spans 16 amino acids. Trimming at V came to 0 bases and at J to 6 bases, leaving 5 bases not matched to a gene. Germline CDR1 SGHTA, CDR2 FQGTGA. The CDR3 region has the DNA TGTGCCAGCAGCTTAACGGGACAGGGGTTCGCCAATGAGCAGTTCTTC. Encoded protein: CASSLTGQGFANEQFF.

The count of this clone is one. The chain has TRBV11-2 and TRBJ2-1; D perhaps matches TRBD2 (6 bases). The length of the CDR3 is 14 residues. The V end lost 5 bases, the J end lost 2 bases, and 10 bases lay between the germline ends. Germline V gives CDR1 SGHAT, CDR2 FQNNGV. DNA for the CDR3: TGTGCCAGCAGCCTTAGCGGTACCTACAATGAGCAGTTCTTC. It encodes CASSLSGTYNEQFF. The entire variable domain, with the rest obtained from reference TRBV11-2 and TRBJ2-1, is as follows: EAGVAQSPRYKIIEKRQSVAFWCNPISGHATLYWYQQILGQGPKLLIQFQNNGVVDDSQLPKDRFSAERLKGVDSTLKIQPAKLEDSAVYLCASSLSGTYNEQFFGPGTRLTVL.

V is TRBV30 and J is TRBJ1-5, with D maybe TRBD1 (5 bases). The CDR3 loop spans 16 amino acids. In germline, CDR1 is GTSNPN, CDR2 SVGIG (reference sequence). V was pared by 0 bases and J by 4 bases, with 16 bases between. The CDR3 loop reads CAWSVRGRSFNQPQHF. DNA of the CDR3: TGTGCCTGGAGTGTACGGGGCCGGAGTTTTAATCAGCCCCAGCATTTT.

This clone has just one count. CDR3 protein: CASIRTGTARNEQFF. Here the CDR3 DNA reads TGTGCCAGTATAAGGACAGGGACAGCCCGAAATGAGCAGTTCTTC. The V and J genes are TRBV19 and TRBJ2-1, with 8 bases that match TRBD1. Trimming at V came to 7 bases and at J to 7 bases, leaving 12 bases not matched to a gene. The germline gives CDR1 LNHDA, CDR2 SQIVND (reference sequence). The CDR3 covers 15 residues.

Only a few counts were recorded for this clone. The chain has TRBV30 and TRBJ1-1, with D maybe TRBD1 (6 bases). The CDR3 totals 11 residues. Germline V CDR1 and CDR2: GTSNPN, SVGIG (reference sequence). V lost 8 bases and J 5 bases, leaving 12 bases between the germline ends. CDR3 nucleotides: TGTGCCCGGGGGAGGGGGACTGAAGCTTTCTTT. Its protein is CARGRGTEAFF. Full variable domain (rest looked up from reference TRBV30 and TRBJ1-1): SQTIHQWPATLVQPVGSPLSLECTVEGTSNPNLYWYRQAAGRGLQLLFYSVGIGQISSEVPQNLSASRPQDRQFILSSKKLLLSDSGFYLCARGRGTEAFFGQGTRLTVV.

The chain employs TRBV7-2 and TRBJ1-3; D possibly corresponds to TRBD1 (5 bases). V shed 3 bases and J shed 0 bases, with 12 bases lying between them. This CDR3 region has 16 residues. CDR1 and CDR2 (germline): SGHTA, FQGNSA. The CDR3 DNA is TGTGCCAGCAGCTTTCCGGGACTCATCTCTGGAAACACCATATATTTT. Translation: CASSFPGLISGNTIYF.

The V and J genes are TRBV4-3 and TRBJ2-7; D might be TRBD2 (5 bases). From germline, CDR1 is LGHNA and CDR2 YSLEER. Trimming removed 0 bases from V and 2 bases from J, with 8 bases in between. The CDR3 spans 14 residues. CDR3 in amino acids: CASSQDGGPYEQYF. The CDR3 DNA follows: TGCGCCAGCAGCCAAGATGGAGGACCCTACGAGCAGTACTTC.

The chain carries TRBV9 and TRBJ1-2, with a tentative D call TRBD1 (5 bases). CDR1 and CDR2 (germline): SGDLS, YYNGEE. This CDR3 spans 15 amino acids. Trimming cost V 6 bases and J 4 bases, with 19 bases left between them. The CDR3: CASNTGPSGFYGYTF. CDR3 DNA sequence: TGTGCCAGCAACACCGGACCCTCAGGGTTCTATGGCTACACCTTC.

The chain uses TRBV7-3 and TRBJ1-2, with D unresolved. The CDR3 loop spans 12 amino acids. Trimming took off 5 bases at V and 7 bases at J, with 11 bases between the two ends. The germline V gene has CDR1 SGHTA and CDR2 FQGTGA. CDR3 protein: CASSPPQGGYTF. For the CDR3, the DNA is TGTGCCAGCAGCCCCCCCCAAGGTGGCTACACCTTC.

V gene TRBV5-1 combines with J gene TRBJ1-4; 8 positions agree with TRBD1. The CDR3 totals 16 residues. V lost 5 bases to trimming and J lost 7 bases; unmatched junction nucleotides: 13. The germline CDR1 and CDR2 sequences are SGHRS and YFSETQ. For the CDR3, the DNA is TGCGCCAGCAGACACCACTCGACAGGGGAGGGTGAAAAACTGTTTTTT. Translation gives CASRHHSTGEGEKLFF.

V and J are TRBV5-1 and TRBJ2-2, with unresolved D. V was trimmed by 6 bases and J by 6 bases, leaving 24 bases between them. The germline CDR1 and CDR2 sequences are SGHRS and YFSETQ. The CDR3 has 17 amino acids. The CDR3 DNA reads TGCGCCAGCAACCTCGGTCCGGGTCCCACGGCACCCGGGGAGCTGTTTTTT. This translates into CASNLGPGPTAPGELFF.

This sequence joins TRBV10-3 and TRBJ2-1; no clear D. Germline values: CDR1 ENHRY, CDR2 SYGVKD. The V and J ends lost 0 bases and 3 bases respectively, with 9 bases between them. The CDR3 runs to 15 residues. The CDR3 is CAISESRQDYNEQFF. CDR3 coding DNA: TGTGCCATCAGTGAGTCAAGACAAGACTACAATGAGCAGTTCTTC.

CDR3 coding DNA: TGTGCCAGCAGCCCCGGAGGTAGCGGGGCCTACAATGAGCAGTTCTTC. This codes for CASSPGGSGAYNEQFF. The chain recombines TRBV11-3 with TRBJ2-1; 8 nucleotides line up with TRBD2. The CDR3 has 16 residues. The germline gives CDR1 SGHNT, CDR2 YENEEA. After removal of 5 bases from V and 2 bases from J, the junction contained 8 bases not matched to a gene.

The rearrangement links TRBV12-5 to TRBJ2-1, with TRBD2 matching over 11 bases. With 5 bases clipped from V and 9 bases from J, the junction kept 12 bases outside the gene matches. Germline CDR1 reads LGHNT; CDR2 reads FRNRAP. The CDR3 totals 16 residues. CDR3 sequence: CASGPGTSGSRAEQFF. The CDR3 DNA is TGTGCTAGTGGTCCAGGGACTAGCGGTTCTAGGGCTGAGCAGTTCTTC.